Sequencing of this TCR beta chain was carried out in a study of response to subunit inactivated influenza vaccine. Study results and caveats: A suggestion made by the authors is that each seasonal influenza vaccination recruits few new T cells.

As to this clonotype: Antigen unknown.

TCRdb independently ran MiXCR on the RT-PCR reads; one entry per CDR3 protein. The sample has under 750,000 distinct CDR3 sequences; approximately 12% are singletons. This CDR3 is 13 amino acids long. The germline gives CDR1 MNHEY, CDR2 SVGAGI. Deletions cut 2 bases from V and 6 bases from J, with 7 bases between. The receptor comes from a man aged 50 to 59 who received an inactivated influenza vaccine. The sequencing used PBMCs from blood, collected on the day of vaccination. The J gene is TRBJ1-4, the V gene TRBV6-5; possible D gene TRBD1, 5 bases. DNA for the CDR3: TGTGCCAGCAGTTACCCGGGACATGAAAAACTGTTTTTT. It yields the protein CASSYPGHEKLFF.